This T cell receptor (beta chain) stems from a study of T-cell memory formation after mild COVID-19. Study overall: TCR clusters showed largely donor specificity.

The table lists this clonotype with many counts. Its specificity is not known. Findings and limits, study-wide: Contracting CD4+ clones sat mainly in CM and EM; CD8+ in EMRA.

Deletions cut 9 bases from V and 1 base from J, with 14 bases between. Germline CDR1 SGHRS, CDR2 YFSETQ. The CDR3 sequence is 13 residues long. TCRdb redid the calling of the 5' RACE reads with MiXCR, one entry per CDR3 protein. The sample holds around 300,000 distinct CDR3 sequences; roughly an eighth are singletons and the top ten take under 25%. The source material was PBMCs or a T cell subset sorted from them (not recorded which). V and J are TRBV5-1 and TRBJ2-7; no firm D call. The receptor was derived from a man between 18 and 29 years old who had mild COVID-19 (a few samples of this study predate the infection). Cell type and time point are not known. The CDR3 loop is CATKVGDSYEQYF. The CDR3 DNA sequence: TGCGCCACCAAAGTTGGAGATTCCTACGAGCAGTACTTC. The full variable domain, with the rest looked up from reference TRBV5-1 and TRBJ2-7, is KAGVTQTPRYLIKTRGQQVTLSCSPISGHRSVSWYQQTPGQGLQFLFEYFSETQRNKGNFPGRFSGRQFSNSRSEMNVSTLELGDSALYLCATKVGDSYEQYFGPGTRLTVT.